What follows are 27 T cell receptor beta chains derived from one specimen sequenced in a study of cytomegalovirus exposure and HLA in healthy donors. The data were produced by immunoSEQ multiplex PCR, yet TCRdb's version contains in-frame clones alone and is incomplete. The sample yields 150,000 to 200,000 clones, just under 90% seen once. Source material: PBMCs. The receptors here all came from a man aged 18 to 30 in good health and CMV-seropositive.

This clone was picked up a small number of times. V usage is TRBV7-9 and J usage is TRBJ2-5, with 7 nucleotides matching TRBD2. Germline V gives CDR1 SEHNR, CDR2 FQNEAQ (reference sequence). The CDR3 is 17 residues long. After removal of 0 bases from V and 6 bases from J, the junction contained 13 bases not matched to a gene. CDR3 coding DNA: TGTGCCAGCAGCTTAGCCCCGAGGGAGTACGGGAGGAAGACCCAGTACTTC. Its translation is CASSLAPREYGRKTQYF.

Only a few counts were recorded for this clone. The chain is built from TRBV29-1 and TRBJ1-2; possibly TRBD1 for D (5 bases). CDR1 SQVTM and CDR2 ANQGSEA come from the germline V gene. CDR3 length: 12 residues. The germline V and J ends were trimmed by 6 bases and 2 bases, with 10 bases remaining between them. CDR3 sequence (DNA): TGCAGCGTCGACAGTTCCAACTATGGCTACACCTTC. This encodes CSVDSSNYGYTF.

The rearrangement uses TRBV7-2 and TRBJ1-1, with unresolved D. CDR3 length: 15 residues. The germline V and J ends were trimmed by 2 bases and 0 bases, with 10 bases remaining between them. Per the germline V gene, CDR1 is SGHTA and CDR2 is FQGNSA. The CDR3 here is CASSLTLRLNTEAFF. As DNA, the CDR3 is TGTGCCAGCAGCTTAACTTTACGGTTGAACACTGAAGCTTTCTTT.

The CDR3 DNA sequence: TGTGCCAGCAGCATACCGGGACTAGCGGGTTGCTCCTACGAGCAGTACTTC. This encodes CASSIPGLAGCSYEQYF. The chain uses TRBV21-1 and TRBJ2-7; the D call in the table, TRBD2, was not verified against the DNA. TRBV21-1 is a known pseudogene. The CDR3 contains 17 residues.

The chain links TRBV14 to TRBJ1-2; TRBD1 matches at 9 bases. Unmatched junction bases numbered 5, after V lost 6 bases and J lost 0 bases. This CDR3 spans 15 amino acids. Germline V gene data show CDR1 as SGHDN and CDR2 as FVKESK. The CDR3 DNA follows: TGTGCCAGCAGGGGACAGGGCAACTCTAACTATGGCTACACCTTC. Its translation is CASRGQGNSNYGYTF.

This chain links TRBV30 with TRBJ1-2; possibly TRBD1 for D (6 bases). The germline gives CDR1 GTSNPN, CDR2 SVGIG (reference sequence). This CDR3 has 16 amino acids. The V end was cut by 0 bases, the J end by 5 bases, with 19 bases between. The CDR3 spells CAWSVKGQHLLYGYTF. Here the CDR3 DNA reads TGTGCCTGGAGTGTAAAAGGACAGCATCTTCTGTATGGCTACACCTTC.

The chain links TRBV5-1 to TRBJ2-7; 9 nucleotides agree with TRBD2. Germline CDR1 is SGHRS and CDR2 is YFSETQ. The CDR3 contains 16 residues. With V trimmed by 0 bases and J by 2 bases, 6 bases remained unmatched. CDR3 loop: CASSLAASGTPYEQYF. In DNA, the CDR3 is TGCGCCAGCAGCTTGGCGGCTAGCGGGACACCCTACGAGCAGTACTTC.

V usage is TRBV19 and J usage is TRBJ2-3, with D maybe TRBD2 (6 bases). V lost 3 bases and J lost 4, with 17 bases in between. The CDR3 extends over 16 amino acids. CDR1 and CDR2 (germline): LNHDA, SQIVND (reference sequence). The CDR3 loop is CASSIAVGSVSDTQYF. CDR3 coding DNA: TGTGCCAGTAGTATTGCGGTCGGGAGTGTATCAGATACGCAGTATTTT.

The rearrangement uses TRBV30 and TRBJ1-2, with 8 bases identical to TRBD1. Germline CDR1 reads GTSNPN; CDR2 reads SVGIG (reference sequence). This CDR3 spans 17 amino acids. The trim removed 0 bases at V and 8 bases at J, leaving 17 bases unmatched. In DNA, the CDR3 is TGTGCCTGGAGTGTCCAGAGACAGGGGATTCGCCCTTTGGGCTACACCTTC. It codes for CAWSVQRQGIRPLGYTF. Full variable domain (rest looked up from reference TRBV30 and TRBJ1-2): SQTIHQWPATLVQPVGSPLSLECTVEGTSNPNLYWYRQAAGRGLQLLFYSVGIGQISSEVPQNLSASRPQDRQFILSSKKLLLSDSGFYLCAWSVQRQGIRPLGYTFGSGTRLTVV.

The rearrangement joins TRBV15 to TRBJ2-7; 9 nucleotides match TRBD1. The junction had 3 bases not matched to a gene; V was cut back by 1 base and J by 2 bases. The CDR3 totals 15 residues. Germline V gene data show CDR1 as LNHNV and CDR2 as YYDKDF (reference sequence). This CDR3 is CATSRGNRGPYEQYF. The CDR3 coding sequence is TGTGCCACCAGCAGAGGCAACAGGGGGCCCTACGAGCAGTACTTC.

This clone appeared a single time. This sequence joins TRBV2 and TRBJ1-1; 7 bases match TRBD1. CDR1 and CDR2 from the germline V gene are SNHLY and FYNNEI. The V gene end was trimmed by 1 base and the J gene end by 4 bases; junction bases not matched to a gene: 3. This CDR3 has 14 amino acids. DNA for the CDR3: TGTGCCAGCAGTGAAGGACAGGGCGTCACTGAAGCTTTCTTT. It specifies CASSEGQGVTEAFF.

The gene calls are TRBV15 and TRBJ2-1; TRBD2 agrees at 14 bases. The CDR3 is made up of 17 amino acids. With 1 base clipped from V and 10 bases from J, the junction kept 9 bases outside the gene matches. Germline V gene lookup returns CDR1 LNHNV and CDR2 YYDKDF (reference sequence). The CDR3 sequence: CATSRGGGLAGEREQFF. In nucleotides, the CDR3 is TGTGCCACCAGCAGAGGGGGGGGACTAGCGGGAGAAAGAGAGCAGTTCTTC.

This chain uses TRBV20-1 with TRBJ2-5, with D possibly matching TRBD1 (5 bases). Trimming pared 6 bases from V and 4 bases from J, leaving 9 bases between. Germline V gives CDR1 DFQATT, CDR2 SNEGSKA (reference sequence). This CDR3 is 11 amino acids long. The CDR3 nucleotides are TGCAGTGCCAATCAGGGAGAGACCCAGTACTTC. Translating it yields CSANQGETQYF.

The rearrangement links TRBV4-1 to TRBJ2-3; 10 nucleotides line up with TRBD1. From germline, CDR1 is MGHRA and CDR2 YSYEKL. This CDR3 contains 16 residues. V shed 0 bases, J shed 1 base, and the junction held 1 base outside the gene matches. The chain's CDR3 is CASSQEGTGGTDTQYF. The CDR3 coding sequence is TGCGCCAGCAGCCAAGAGGGGACAGGGGGCACAGATACGCAGTATTTT.

In its sample, this clone was seen a few times. V and J are TRBV7-3 and TRBJ2-2; the D is unclear. CDR3 length: 16 amino acids. The germline CDR1 and CDR2 sequences are SGHTA and FQGTGA. The ends were cut back, 3 bases at V and 1 base at J, with 12 bases in the middle. CDR3 coding DNA: TGTGCCAGCAGCTTTCAGAGCCCGGGGAACACCGGGGAGCTGTTTTTT. Residues: CASSFQSPGNTGELFF.

This chain uses TRBV25-1 with TRBJ2-1; 10 bases line up with TRBD2. With V trimmed by 3 bases and J by 6 bases, 8 bases remained unmatched. Germline CDR1 reads MGHDK; CDR2 reads SYGVNS. The CDR3 totals 16 residues. The CDR3 sequence is CASSEEGASGSNEQFF. As DNA, the CDR3 is TGTGCCAGCAGTGAGGAGGGGGCTAGCGGGAGCAATGAGCAGTTCTTC.

This clone was recorded once. This chain connects TRBV4-2 to TRBJ2-2; the D gene is possibly TRBD1 (6 bases). This CDR3 is built from 18 residues. Trimming shortened V by 6 bases and J by 5 bases, and 25 bases separated the two germline ends. Per the germline V gene, CDR1 is LGHNA and CDR2 is YNFKEQ. CDR3 in amino acids: CASRAKNYRVAETGELFF. The CDR3 DNA reads as TGTGCCAGCAGAGCAAAGAATTACAGGGTTGCCGAAACCGGGGAGCTGTTTTTT.

This clone was seen at least ten times. The chain couples TRBV6-4 to TRBJ2-3, with D hard to call. Germline CDR1 MRHNA, CDR2 SNTAGT. Trimming removed 6 bases at V and 5 bases at J, with 12 bases between. This CDR3 has 13 residues. CDR3 in amino acids: CASSQNEVDTQYF. DNA for the CDR3: TGTGCCAGCAGCCAAAACGAGGTAGATACGCAGTATTTT.

V usage is TRBV30 and J usage is TRBJ2-1, with 9 bases lining up with TRBD2. CDR1 and CDR2 (germline): GTSNPN, SVGIG (reference sequence). J gave up 0 bases and V 2 bases, and 5 bases lay outside the gene matches. This CDR3 spans 16 amino acids. CDR3 nucleotide sequence: TGTGCCTGGAGTCCCCTAGCGGGACCCTCCTACAATGAGCAGTTCTTC. Translation: CAWSPLAGPSYNEQFF.

The rearrangement joins TRBV11-3 to TRBJ2-2; 10 bases line up with TRBD1. Trimming removed 3 bases from V and 0 bases from J; junction bases left unmatched: 13. This CDR3 is 20 amino acids long. Germline values: CDR1 SGHNT, CDR2 YENEEA. The CDR3 region is CASSLNPRDRGPTNTGELFF. CDR3 sequence (DNA): TGTGCCAGCAGCTTGAACCCCCGGGACAGGGGCCCAACGAACACCGGGGAGCTGTTTTTT.

The chain joins TRBV6-1 to TRBJ1-5, with 10 positions matching TRBD1. The CDR3 consists of 14 residues. J was trimmed by 5 bases and V by 8 bases; bases with no gene match: 6. CDR1 and CDR2 (germline): MNHNS, SASEGT. The CDR3 protein is CASLRTGGDQPQHF. DNA of the CDR3: TGTGCCAGCCTTAGGACAGGGGGAGATCAGCCCCAGCATTTT.

This chain connects TRBV6-5 to TRBJ1-1; a possible D gene is TRBD1 (6 bases). The germline V and J ends were trimmed by 7 bases and 2 bases, with 17 bases remaining between them. The CDR3 is made up of 15 amino acids. Germline V CDR1 and CDR2: MNHEY, SVGAGI. The CDR3 loop reads CASTITRDTNTEAFF. The CDR3 DNA reads TGTGCCAGCACTATAACTCGGGACACCAACACTGAAGCTTTCTTT.

The chain uses TRBV7-8 and TRBJ2-7; 9 nucleotides agree with TRBD1. After removal of 4 bases from V and 3 bases from J, the junction contained 4 bases not matched to a gene. The CDR3 runs to 14 residues. The germline V gene has CDR1 SGHVS and CDR2 FQNEAQ. The CDR3 region is CASSSTGQGYEQYF. The CDR3 nucleotides are TGTGCCAGCAGCTCAACGGGACAGGGCTACGAGCAGTACTTC. The complete variable domain, with remaining parts taken from reference TRBV7-8 and TRBJ2-7, reads GAGVSQSPRYKVAKRGQDVALRCDPISGHVSLFWYQQALGQGPEFLTYFQNEAQLDKSGLPSDRFFAERPEGSVSTLKIQRTQQEDSAVYLCASSSTGQGYEQYFGPGTRLTVT.

V usage is TRBV7-6 and J usage is TRBJ2-1; TRBD2 might be the D (5 bases). This CDR3 has 15 residues. The germline CDR1 and CDR2 sequences are SGHVS and FNYEAQ. Trimming removed 1 base at V and 5 bases at J, with 12 bases between. This chain's CDR3 is CASSLVGREDNEQFF. The CDR3 coding sequence is TGTGCCAGCAGCTTAGTGGGGAGAGAGGACAATGAGCAGTTCTTC.

This chain links TRBV7-9 with TRBJ1-5, with 7 bases lining up with TRBD1. CDR1 is SEHNR and CDR2 is FQNEAQ in the germline V gene (reference sequence). Trimming removed 6 bases from V and 5 bases from J; junction bases left unmatched: 7. This CDR3 contains 14 residues. The DNA for the CDR3 is TGTGCCAGCAGATTGGAGGGGGCAGATCAGCCCCAGCATTTT. It specifies CASRLEGADQPQHF.

The rearrangement joins TRBV5-1 to TRBJ2-7; TRBD2 aligns across 9 bases. CDR1 and CDR2 from the germline V gene are SGHRS and YFSETQ. With 2 bases clipped from V and 0 bases from J, the junction kept 9 bases outside the gene matches. This CDR3 comprises 17 residues. CDR3 in amino acids: CASSFTKAGGFSYEQYF. For the CDR3, the DNA is TGCGCCAGCAGCTTTACTAAAGCGGGAGGCTTCTCCTACGAGCAGTACTTC.

The chain couples TRBV15 to TRBJ2-2; D unresolved. The V gene's germline CDR1 is LNHNV and CDR2 YYDKDF (reference sequence). Trimming removed 3 bases from V and 9 bases from J, with 11 bases in between. This CDR3 has 13 amino acids. The CDR3 DNA reads as TGTGCCACCAGCAGGGCCCCCCCCCGGGAGCTGTTTTTT. Protein sequence: CATSRAPPRELFF.